The next 11 T cell receptor beta chains were all read from a single sample in a study of vaccination and CD4 T cells after COVID-19. These receptors have no identified antigens. An Oncomine TCR Beta short-read assay was used to sequence the DNA from cultured CD4+ T cells. Using its own MiXCR run on the PCR reads, TCRdb lists one record per CDR3 protein. The sample yields some 14,000 distinct CDR3 sequences, roughly two fifths seen once. Treatment indicated: roughly 10-day PBMC culture with coronavirus spike peptide pools or control peptides (ViraFEST assay). This specimen was CD4+ T cells from blood, cultured in vitro, taken after SARS-CoV-2 vaccination. Every receptor here comes from a human donor who had recovered from COVID-19.

The chain has TRBV7-8 and TRBJ1-1, with D unresolved. V shed 4 bases and J shed 4 bases, with 16 bases lying between them. Looked up from germline, CDR1 is SGHVS and CDR2 is FQNEAQ. This CDR3 is built from 15 residues. In DNA, the CDR3 is TGTGCCAGCAGCTCCAATCGGGCGGCGAGCACTGAAGCTTTCTTT. Its translation is CASSSNRAASTEAFF.

This sequence joins TRBV7-8 and TRBJ1-5; the D is unclear. This CDR3 spans 16 amino acids. Per the germline V gene, CDR1 is SGHVS and CDR2 is FQNEAQ. Trimming removed 1 base at V and 4 bases at J, with 14 bases between. CDR3 sequence reads: CASSLVSAADNQPQHF. CDR3 nucleotide sequence: TGTGCCAGCAGCTTAGTAAGCGCGGCGGATAATCAGCCCCAGCATTTT.

The chain has TRBV11-3 and TRBJ1-6; TRBD1 is a possible D gene (6 bases). V was pared by 3 bases and J by 10 bases, with 16 bases between. Germline V gives CDR1 SGHNT, CDR2 YENEEA. The CDR3 has 15 amino acids. The DNA of the CDR3 is TGTGCCAGCAGCTTGACAACCCGGGGGCGGTCACCCCTCCACTTT. Amino acids: CASSLTTRGRSPLHF.

The chain combines TRBV11-2 with TRBJ2-7; D gene unclear. Trimming left V 4 bases short and J 3 bases short, with 4 bases between. The CDR3 has 11 residues. Per the germline V gene, CDR1 is SGHAT and CDR2 is FQNNGV. The CDR3 is CASSSIYEQYF. CDR3 in DNA: TGTGCCAGCAGCTCGATCTACGAGCAGTACTTC.

This clonotype occurred a few times. The genes are TRBV11-2 and TRBJ2-7, with D possibly TRBD2 on 5 matching bases. V was trimmed by 1 base and J by 4 bases, leaving 11 bases between them. The V gene's germline CDR1 is SGHAT and CDR2 FQNNGV. This CDR3 is 14 amino acids long. CDR3 DNA sequence: TGTGCCAGCAGCTTAGTTAGAGGGATATACGAGCAGTACTTC. Its translation: CASSLVRGIYEQYF. The full variable domain, completed using reference TRBV11-2 and TRBJ2-7, is EAGVAQSPRYKIIEKRQSVAFWCNPISGHATLYWYQQILGQGPKLLIQFQNNGVVDDSQLPKDRFSAERLKGVDSTLKIQPAKLEDSAVYLCASSLVRGIYEQYFGPGTRLTVT.

The chain recombines TRBV7-2 with TRBJ2-3; possible D gene TRBD2, 6 bases. In germline, CDR1 is SGHTA, CDR2 FQGNSA. The CDR3 sequence is 15 residues long. Trimming left V 5 bases short and J 2 bases short, with 14 bases between. The CDR3 bases are TGTGCCAGCAGCCGCGGGACCTTCGACACAGATACGCAGTATTTT. Amino acids: CASSRGTFDTDTQYF. The full variable domain, in which reference TRBV7-2 and TRBJ2-3 provide the parts outside the CDR3, is GAGVSQSPSNKVTEKGKDVELRCDPISGHTALYWYRQSLGQGLEFLIYFQGNSAPDKSGLPSDRFSAERTGGSVSTLTIQRTQQEDSAVYLCASSRGTFDTDTQYFGPGTRLTVL.

The gene calls are TRBV7-6 and TRBJ2-3; no definite D call. This CDR3 is 14 amino acids long. Trimming stripped 5 bases from V and 4 bases from J, with 13 bases between. The V gene's germline CDR1 is SGHVS and CDR2 FNYEAQ. This CDR3 is CASSLRALADTQYF. The CDR3, as DNA: TGTGCCAGCAGCCTACGGGCCCTGGCAGATACGCAGTATTTT.

This clonotype was seen only once. The chain couples TRBV12-3 or TRBV12-4 to TRBJ2-5; D unclear. The V end was cut by 3 bases, the J end by 3 bases, with 8 bases between. This CDR3 spans 13 amino acids. The CDR3 region is CASSLGQKETQYF. CDR3 DNA sequence: TGTGCCAGCAGTTTGGGCCAGAAAGAGACCCAGTACTTC.

This clonotype was found a few times. V usage is TRBV10-3 and J usage is TRBJ1-5; D is uncertain. The V gene lost 10 bases and the J gene lost 2 bases, with 15 bases spanning the gap. This CDR3 region has 14 residues. Germline lookup yields CDR1 ENHRY and CDR2 SYGVKD. The CDR3 bases are TGTGCCACCTGTCAGACACTTGGCAATCAGCCCCAGCATTTT. Encoded protein: CATCQTLGNQPQHF.

This clonotype came up a few times. The chain joins TRBV6-2 or TRBV6-3 to TRBJ2-7; 7 nucleotides line up with TRBD1. Germline CDR1 is MNHEY and CDR2 is SVGEGT. V lost 6 bases, J lost 3 bases, and 8 bases stayed unmatched. The CDR3 spans 14 residues. The CDR3 sequence is CASRLTRDSYEQYF. In DNA form, the CDR3 reads TGTGCCAGCAGACTAACCCGGGACAGCTACGAGCAGTACTTC.

The chain employs TRBV24-1 and TRBJ2-3; perhaps TRBD2 as D (5 bases). CDR1 KGHDR and CDR2 SFDVKD come from the germline V gene. The CDR3 spans 15 residues. V lost 9 bases, J lost 0 bases, and 15 bases lay in between. The CDR3, as DNA: TGTGCCACCGGCCCGGGGAGACCTAGCACAGATACGCAGTATTTT. Encoded protein: CATGPGRPSTDTQYF.